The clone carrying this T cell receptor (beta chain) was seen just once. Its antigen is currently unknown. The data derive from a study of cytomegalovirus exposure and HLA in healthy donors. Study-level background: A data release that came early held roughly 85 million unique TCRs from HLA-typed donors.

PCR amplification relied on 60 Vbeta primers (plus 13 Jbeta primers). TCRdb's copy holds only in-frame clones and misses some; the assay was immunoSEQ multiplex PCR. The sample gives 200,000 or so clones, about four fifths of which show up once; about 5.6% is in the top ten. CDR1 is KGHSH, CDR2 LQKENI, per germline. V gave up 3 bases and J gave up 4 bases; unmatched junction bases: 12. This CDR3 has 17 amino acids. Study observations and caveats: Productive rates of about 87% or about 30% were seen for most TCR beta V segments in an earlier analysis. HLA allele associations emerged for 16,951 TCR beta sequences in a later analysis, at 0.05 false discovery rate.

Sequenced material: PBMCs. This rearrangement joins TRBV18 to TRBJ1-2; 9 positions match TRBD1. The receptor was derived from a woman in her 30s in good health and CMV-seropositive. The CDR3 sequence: CASSPGQGNSMSYGYTF. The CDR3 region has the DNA TGTGCCAGCTCACCGGGACAGGGAAACTCTATGTCCTATGGCTACACCTTC. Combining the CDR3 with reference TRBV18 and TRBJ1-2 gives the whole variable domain NAGVMQNPRHLVRRRGQEARLRCSPMKGHSHVYWYRQLPEEGLKFMVYLQKENIIDESGMPKERFSAEFPKEGPSILRIQQVVRGDSAAYFCASSPGQGNSMSYGYTFGSGTRLTVV.